This T cell receptor beta chain is drawn from a study of OX40 agonist ivuxolimab in advanced cancers. Study findings and constraints: Antigen targets of the expanded peripheral T cells went undetermined. It was also the case that some nonresponders had low normalized T-cell clonal expansion. More expanded clones were found, on average, in CD8+ than in CD4+ T cells. Clonal expansion from baseline to week 6 occurred in both CD4+ and CD8+ T cells.

Using immunoSEQ multiplex PCR, the repertoire was profiled, and TCRdb retains in-frame clones only, with some absent. Found here are about 66,000 clones, roughly 77% of them singletons; the top ten hold 5%. Remarks on this clone: Its specificity is unknown.

Sequenced here: CD4+ or CD8+ T cells sorted from blood, sampled in a trial of the OX40 agonist ivuxolimab. The receptor's source is an adult with an advanced solid tumor such as melanoma, head and neck, liver or kidney cancer.

The CDR3 protein is CASSLSVGNQPQHF. CDR3 DNA sequence: TGTGCCAGCAGCTTGTCAGTAGGGAATCAGCCCCAGCATTTT. The chain links TRBV5-5 to TRBJ1-5; no clear D gene. The germline V and J ends were trimmed by 1 base and 4 bases, with 9 bases remaining between them. Germline V CDR1 and CDR2: SGHKS, YYEKEE (reference sequence). The CDR3 loop spans 14 amino acids.